The TCR beta chain under discussion was sequenced for a study of OX40 agonist ivuxolimab in advanced cancers. Turning to the study itself: Ivuxolimab, an antibody acting as an agonist of OX40 (CD134), was used to treat patients. Patients in the trial were receiving intravenous ivuxolimab every 2 weeks, at doses of 0.01 to 10 mg/kg.

Findings of the study overall: Researchers did not determine the expanded peripheral T cells' antigen specificity.

Turning to this clone: The antigen remains undetermined.

Repertoires were generated with immunoSEQ multiplex PCR, while TCRdb's copy carries only in-frame clones and drops some. The table lists over 60,000 clones, approximately 85% of them singletons. CDR3 length: 13 residues. V lost 0 bases to trimming and J lost 9 bases, with 9 bases between them. From germline, CDR1 is LGHNA and CDR2 YSLEER. Prior autoimmune disease or systemic immunosuppression barred patients. This sequence originates from an adult with an advanced solid tumor such as melanoma, head and neck, liver or kidney cancer. The V call is TRBV4-3, the J call TRBJ2-1; D gene unclear. The sequences come from CD4+ or CD8+ T cells sorted from blood, collected in a trial of the OX40 agonist ivuxolimab. CDR3 DNA sequence: TGCGCCAGCAGCCAAGATGGGAAGGGTGAGCAGTTCTTC. Translation: CASSQDGKGEQFF.